Reported below is one TCR beta chain. Whoever was chosen for sequencing had shown CD8+CD57+ cell expansion by flow cytometry. Each patient had severe acquired aplastic anemia. For CDR3 and TCR beta VDJ profiling, genomic DNA was the template used. TCRdb used MiXCR to reprocess the reads, holding one entry per CDR3 protein. The sample shows 300,000 or so distinct CDR3 sequences, 56% of them seen only once. CDR1 is SGHNT and CDR2 is YYREEE in the germline V gene (reference sequence). Trimming took 2 bases from V and 0 from J, leaving 6 bases between them. CDR3 length: 15 residues. The sample comes from a study of CD8+CD57+ T cells in acquired aplastic anemia.

This chain uses TRBV5-4 with TRBJ2-6; no clear D gene. Input material: sorted CD4+, CD8+, or CD8+CD57+ T cells (not recorded which) from PBMCs. This TCR was recovered from a human donor with aplastic anemia. The CDR3 DNA reads TGTGCCAGCAGCTTTAGGGACTCTGGGGCCAACGTCCTGACTTTC. It translates to CASSFRDSGANVLTF.